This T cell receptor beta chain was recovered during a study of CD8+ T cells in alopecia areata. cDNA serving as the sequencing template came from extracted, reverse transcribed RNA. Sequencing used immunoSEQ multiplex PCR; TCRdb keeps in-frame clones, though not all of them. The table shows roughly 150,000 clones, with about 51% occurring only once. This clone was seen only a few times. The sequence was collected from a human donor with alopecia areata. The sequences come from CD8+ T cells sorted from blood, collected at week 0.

The CDR3 nucleotides are TGCAGCGTTGAAGTCCTGGAGGGATACTATGGCTACACCTTC. As protein: CSVEVLEGYYGYTF. The chain uses TRBV29-1 and TRBJ1-2; D uncertain. The length of the CDR3 is 14 residues. CDR1 and CDR2 from the germline V gene are SQVTM and ANQGSEA. The ends were cut back, 1 base at V and 3 bases at J, with 12 bases in the middle.